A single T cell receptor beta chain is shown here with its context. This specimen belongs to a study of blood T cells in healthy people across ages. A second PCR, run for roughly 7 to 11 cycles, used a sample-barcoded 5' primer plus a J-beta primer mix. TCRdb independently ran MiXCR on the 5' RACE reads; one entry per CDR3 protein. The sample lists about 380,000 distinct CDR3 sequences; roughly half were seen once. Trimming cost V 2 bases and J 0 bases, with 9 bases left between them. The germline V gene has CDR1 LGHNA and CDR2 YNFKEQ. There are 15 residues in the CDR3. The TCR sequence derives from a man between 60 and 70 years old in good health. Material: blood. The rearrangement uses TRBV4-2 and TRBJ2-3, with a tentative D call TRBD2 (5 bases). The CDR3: CASSQQADSTDTQYF. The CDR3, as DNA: TGTGCCAGCAGCCAACAAGCGGATAGCACAGATACGCAGTATTTT.